The present T cell receptor beta chain was sequenced within a study of blood T cells in healthy people across ages. A word on this clonotype: At one of its ends the junction is not consistent with the germline gene, which may arise from a read error.

Germline V gene lookup returns CDR1 SGHTA and CDR2 FQGNSA. The CDR3 has 20 residues. With a J-beta primer mix and a sample-barcoded 5' primer, a second PCR ran 7 to 11 cycles. Sequencing yielded, for each sample, at least 2.5 million paired-end reads carrying CDR3. TCRdb recomputed calls from the 5' RACE reads with MiXCR, one row per CDR3 protein. The sample shows some 1.5 million distinct CDR3 sequences, roughly 28% of them seen only once. This TCR derives from a woman aged 30 to 39 in good health. What was sequenced was blood. The chain links TRBV7-2 to TRBJ2-3; 8 bases fit TRBD2. The CDR3 sequence is CASSLLDFSSGRRVSDTQYF. The CDR3 DNA is TGTGCTAGCAGCTTATTAGATTTCTCGAGCGGGAGAAGGGTCTCAGATACGCAGTATTTT.